These 14 T cell receptor beta chains were sequenced from one sample in a study of blood T cell repertoires in COVID-19 (TCRdb year 2020). Libraries were made using the immunoSEQ multiplex PCR assay. Here the immuneACCESS table is served through TCRdb, limited to in-frame sequences with V and J called. Missing clones are a known gap in these copies; in checked studies unresolved V genes cover under half, and the rest lacks a known reason. This sample comprises about 150,000 clones, 80% to 85% of them detected only once. The ten largest clones take up roughly 5.6% of the sample. The sequencing input was PBMCs or T cells enriched from blood (not recorded which). The receptors were sampled from a man between 65 and 85 years old who had been exposed to COVID-19.

The chain carries TRBV7-2 and TRBJ2-3; 7 nucleotides agree with TRBD1. The CDR3 extends over 16 amino acids. The germline CDR1 and CDR2 sequences are SGHTA and FQGNSA. V lost 5 bases and J lost 3; bases outside the gene matches: 11. The DNA for the CDR3 is TGTGCCAGCAGCCAGACTAAGACAGGGTCGACAGATACGCAGTATTTT. It yields the protein CASSQTKTGSTDTQYF. The complete variable domain, with remaining parts taken from reference TRBV7-2 and TRBJ2-3, reads GAGVSQSPSNKVTEKGKDVELRCDPISGHTALYWYRQSLGQGLEFLIYFQGNSAPDKSGLPSDRFSAERTGGSVSTLTIQRTQQEDSAVYLCASSQTKTGSTDTQYFGPGTRLTVL.

This chain links TRBV18 with TRBJ2-3; maybe TRBD2 (7 bases). The V gene's germline CDR1 is KGHSH and CDR2 LQKENI. V shed 2 bases and J shed 5 bases, with 11 bases lying between them. The CDR3 extends over 14 amino acids. CDR3 in DNA: TGTGCCAGCTCACCATCGGGGGGCATAGATACGCAGTATTTT. Amino acid sequence: CASSPSGGIDTQYF.

V usage is TRBV18 and J usage is TRBJ2-2; D perhaps matches TRBD2 (5 bases). The CDR3 consists of 15 residues. Per germline, CDR1 KGHSH and CDR2 LQKENI. V was pared by 2 bases and J by 6 bases, with 13 bases between. DNA of the CDR3: TGTGCCAGCTCACCAAGGATTTTGGAGGCCGGGGAGCTGTTTTTT. Translation: CASSPRILEAGELFF.

This chain connects TRBV7-8 to TRBJ2-3; 7 nucleotides agree with TRBD2. V trimming: 5 bases; J trimming: 4 bases; junction bases outside the gene matches: 12. Germline V CDR1 and CDR2: SGHVS, FQNEAQ. CDR3 length equals 16 residues. In DNA form, the CDR3 reads TGTGCCAGCAGCCCCGGGAGGACCCGAGCGGCAGATACGCAGTATTTT. Translated, it gives CASSPGRTRAADTQYF.

This clone was detected once. The rearrangement uses TRBV12-3 or TRBV12-4 and TRBJ1-1, with a tentative D call TRBD1 (6 bases). Trimming left V 6 bases short and J 3 bases short, with 11 bases between. The CDR3 is 13 amino acids. The DNA of the CDR3 is TGTGCCAGCAGAGGACAGCCTGACACTGAAGCTTTCTTT. Protein product: CASRGQPDTEAFF.

The chain uses TRBV28 and TRBJ2-1; the match to TRBD2 covers 10 bases. V was clipped by 5 bases and J by 7 bases; unmatched bases: 11. The CDR3 consists of 16 residues. Germline values: CDR1 MDHEN, CDR2 SYDVKM. CDR3 in DNA: TGTGCCAGCAGTCCGGCTAGCGGGAGAAGGGGGAATGAGCAGTTCTTC. The encoded protein is CASSPASGRRGNEQFF.

The V call is TRBV20-1, the J call TRBJ2-5, with D possibly being TRBD1 (6 bases). V was pared by 3 bases and J by 5 bases, with 13 bases between. The CDR3 is 13 amino acids. The germline V gene has CDR1 DFQATT and CDR2 SNEGSKA (reference sequence). CDR3 protein: CSASIQGRETQYF. CDR3 DNA: TGCAGTGCTAGTATACAGGGAAGGGAGACCCAGTACTTC.

The V and J genes are TRBV7-2 and TRBJ1-1; no definite D call. This CDR3 spans 14 amino acids. Germline lookup yields CDR1 SGHTA and CDR2 FQGNSA. The V gene lost 3 bases and the J gene lost 5 bases, with 13 bases spanning the gap. CDR3 protein: CASSFTRAGTEAFF. DNA of the CDR3: TGTGCCAGCAGCTTCACTAGAGCGGGTACTGAAGCTTTCTTT.

The table lists this clone with a count of one. The rearrangement joins TRBV10-3 to TRBJ1-1; TRBD1 agrees at 7 bases. The germline V gene encodes CDR1 ENHRY and CDR2 SYGVKD. This CDR3 has 15 residues. The trim removed 2 bases at V and 1 base at J, leaving 4 bases unmatched. The CDR3 bases are TGTGCCATCAGTGAGGCGGGGACAGCGAACACTGAAGCTTTCTTT. Translating it yields CAISEAGTANTEAFF.

The rearrangement uses TRBV6-5 and TRBJ1-2; 8 positions match TRBD1. The V and J ends lost 5 bases and 6 bases, in that order; junction bases with no gene match: 5. The CDR3 extends over 13 amino acids. Germline assignment: CDR1 MNHEY and CDR2 SVGAGI. CDR3 in DNA: TGTGCCAGCAGTCGGGACAGGAGTGATGGCTACACCTTC. This translates into CASSRDRSDGYTF.

This chain uses TRBV29-1 with TRBJ1-2; possible D gene TRBD1, 5 bases. The CDR3 has 12 residues. V gave up 6 bases and J gave up 2 bases, with 10 bases separating them. The V gene's germline CDR1 is SQVTM and CDR2 ANQGSEA. Written as DNA, the CDR3 is TGCAGCGTCGGGGGGGGAAACTATGGCTACACCTTC. Protein product: CSVGGGNYGYTF.

The table lists this clone with a few counts. The chain combines TRBV28 with TRBJ1-5; 9 bases agree with TRBD1. The CDR3 consists of 18 residues. V gave up 4 bases and J gave up 0 bases; unmatched junction bases: 10. Germline CDR1 reads MDHEN; CDR2 reads SYDVKM. The CDR3 nucleotides are TGTGCCAGCAGTTACGGGACAGGGCGAAGCGATAGCAATCAGCCCCAGCATTTT. As protein: CASSYGTGRSDSNQPQHF.

The chain has TRBV27 and TRBJ1-1, with D unclear. The CDR3 is 13 residues long. Germline CDR1 reads MNHEY; CDR2 reads SMNVEV (reference sequence). The ends were cut back, 8 bases at V and 4 bases at J, with 14 bases in the middle. The CDR3 coding sequence is TGTGCCAGCGGGCTGTCCTTGGCCACTGAAGCTTTCTTT. As protein: CASGLSLATEAFF.

The chain couples TRBV7-2 to TRBJ1-5; unclear D gene. Deletions cut 5 bases from V and 4 bases from J, with 9 bases between. The length of the CDR3 is 13 residues. The germline CDR1 and CDR2 sequences are SGHTA and FQGNSA. The chain's CDR3 is CASSAQPNQPQHF. The CDR3 coding sequence is TGTGCCAGCAGCGCACAGCCAAATCAGCCCCAGCATTTT.